This is a list of T cell receptor beta chains from one sample in a study of cytomegalovirus exposure and HLA in healthy donors. Using immunoSEQ multiplex PCR, the repertoire was profiled, and TCRdb retains in-frame clones only, with some absent. The profile covers about 160,000 clones, with approximately 80% appearing a single time and 1.5% to 2.5% taken by the ten largest. The material sequenced was PBMCs. The receptor source for this set is a man aged 18-30 years in good health and CMV-seronegative. The conserved cysteine and the conserved F or W are not part of the CDR3 here. The size of a clone is reported for some rows only, either as once, few or many, or as a class for expanded clones.

v_call	clone_size	cdr3_aa
TRBV19	once	ASSRIPGYEQY
TRBV6-5	NA	ASSPGGRMNTEAF
TRBV5-1	NA	ASSLPPGTVLRNEQF
TRBV27	NA	ASTPTGSYNEQF
TRBV7-3	NA	ASSFRTGKTYEQY
TRBV11-2	once	ASSLSFRRLAFYEQY
TRBV7-2	few	ASSLRENTEAF
TRBV2	few	ASTNKGAGELF
TRBV9	NA	ASSEDSGGLYGYT
TRBV18	NA	ASSPGRGSTDTQY
TRBV9	NA	ASSSLGQGYEQY
TRBV7-3	few	ASSQTGGNEQF
TRBV2	NA	ASRALEWTDYGYT
TRBV29-1	NA	SVLAGATNTGELF
TRBV6-6	NA	ASDPRVGHEQF
TRBV5-6	NA	ASALRGQGPKQY
TRBV7-2	NA	ASSSAGSSGNTIY
TRBV11-2	few	ASSFPRDSYTDTQY
TRBV14	few	ASSQGERVITEAF
TRBV4-1	NA	ASSQDKGGSITDTQY
TRBV2	NA	ASSRGLLNTDTQY
TRBV2	NA	ASSESASGGKQDEQF
TRBV28	NA	ASRAGDRSNYGHT
TRBV9	NA	ASSVRGTAETQY
TRBV6-5	once	ASRPPITDTQY
TRBV18	NA	ASSQRTGAPEKLF
TRBV5-1	NA	ASSFTPAGLAGVEETQY
TRBV5-6	NA	ASSLLTGSTQETQY
TRBV28	NA	ASSPPRGGANTGELF
TRBV6-1	NA	ASSEALQGITPYEQY
TRBV28	NA	ASLGGTYEQY
TRBV7-3	NA	ASSDKAGGGPYGYT
TRBV7-2	NA	ASSRTGNSNQPQH
TRBV9	NA	ASSAQGFYTGELF
TRBV5-4	NA	ASSLGVLAGGEDTQY
TRBV5-1	NA	ASSSGQGASSYEQY
TRBV18	NA	ASSPGTGLNTEAF
TRBV19	few	ASSVSGGNTEAF
TRBV7-3	NA	ASSAMQATEAF
TRBV27	NA	ASSFRLGDTEAF
TRBV2	NA	ASVRGWGETQY
TRBV29-1	few	SALTGVSGEKLF
TRBV28	NA	ASSSSGGEYNEQF
TRBV19	NA	ASSTWYRGDQGKLF
TRBV10-3	NA	AISRTVNTEAF
TRBV5-1	NA	ASSDGGPTEAF
TRBV28	NA	ASSFERGKVSDTQY
TRBV7-9	NA	ASSESGQSYEQY
TRBV28	NA	ASNQGAGGNQPQH
TRBV6-5	NA	ASSYSDSSYEQY
TRBV4-1	few	ASSQADRATYEQY